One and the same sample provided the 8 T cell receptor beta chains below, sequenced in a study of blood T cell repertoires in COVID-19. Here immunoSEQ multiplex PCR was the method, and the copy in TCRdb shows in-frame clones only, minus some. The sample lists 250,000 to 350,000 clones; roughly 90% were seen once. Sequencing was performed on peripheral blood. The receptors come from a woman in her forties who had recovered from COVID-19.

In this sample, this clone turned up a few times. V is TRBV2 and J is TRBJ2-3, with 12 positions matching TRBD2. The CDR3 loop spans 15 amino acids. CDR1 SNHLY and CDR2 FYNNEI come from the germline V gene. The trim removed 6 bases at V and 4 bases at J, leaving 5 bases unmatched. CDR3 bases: TGTGCCAGCAGAGGACTAGCGGGAAACGCAGATACGCAGTATTTT. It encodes CASRGLAGNADTQYF.

This chain's CDR3 is CASSGTGVYGYTF. The DNA of the CDR3 is TGTGCCAGCAGTGGGACAGGGGTCTATGGCTACACCTTC. The rearrangement joins TRBV28 to TRBJ1-2, with 10 bases matching TRBD1. Germline assignment: CDR1 MDHEN and CDR2 SYDVKM. The CDR3 runs 13 residues. V lost 5 bases, J lost 4 bases, and 1 base stayed unmatched.

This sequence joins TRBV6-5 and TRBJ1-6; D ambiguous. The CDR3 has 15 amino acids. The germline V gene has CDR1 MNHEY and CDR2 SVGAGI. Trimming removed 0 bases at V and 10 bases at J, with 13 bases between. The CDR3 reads CASSYSLGLESPLHF. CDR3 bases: TGTGCCAGCAGTTACTCGCTGGGCTTAGAATCACCCCTCCACTTT.

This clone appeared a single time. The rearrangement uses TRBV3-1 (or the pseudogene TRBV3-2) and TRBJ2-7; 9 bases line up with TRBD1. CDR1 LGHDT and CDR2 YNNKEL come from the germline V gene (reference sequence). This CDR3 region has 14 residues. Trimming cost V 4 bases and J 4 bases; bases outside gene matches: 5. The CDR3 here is CASSLGTGLYEQYF. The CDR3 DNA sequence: TGTGCCAGCAGCCTGGGGACAGGGTTGTACGAGCAGTACTTC.

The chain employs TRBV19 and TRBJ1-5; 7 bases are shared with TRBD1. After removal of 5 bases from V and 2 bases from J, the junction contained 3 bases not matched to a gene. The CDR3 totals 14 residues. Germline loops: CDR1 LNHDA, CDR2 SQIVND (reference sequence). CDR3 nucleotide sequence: TGTGCCAGTAGTGCCGGGACAGGCAATCAGCCCCAGCATTTT. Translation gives CASSAGTGNQPQHF.

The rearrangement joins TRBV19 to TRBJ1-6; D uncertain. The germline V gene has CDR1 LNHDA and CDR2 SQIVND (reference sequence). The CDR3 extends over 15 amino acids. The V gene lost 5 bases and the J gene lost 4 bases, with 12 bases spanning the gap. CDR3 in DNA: TGTGCCAGTAGTGGTTGGACGGGATATAATTCACCCCTCCACTTT. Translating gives CASSGWTGYNSPLHF.

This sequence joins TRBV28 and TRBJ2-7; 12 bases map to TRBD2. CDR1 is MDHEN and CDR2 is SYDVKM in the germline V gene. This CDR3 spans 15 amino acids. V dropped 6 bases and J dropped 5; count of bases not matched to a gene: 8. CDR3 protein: CASRLLAGGPDEQYF. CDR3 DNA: TGTGCCAGCAGATTGCTAGCGGGAGGGCCGGACGAGCAGTACTTC.

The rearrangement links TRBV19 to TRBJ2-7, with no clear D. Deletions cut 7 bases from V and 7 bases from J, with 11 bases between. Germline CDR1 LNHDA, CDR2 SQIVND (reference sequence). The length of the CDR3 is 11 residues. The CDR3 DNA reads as TGTGCCAGTACCACTACGAGGGAGCAGTACTTC. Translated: CASTTTREQYF.